The clone carrying this T cell receptor beta chain was counted only a few times. Construction of the TCR beta libraries employed iRepertoire HTBI primers in conjunction with Arm-PCR of CDR3 regions. From the multiplex PCR reads, TCRdb called clonotypes with MiXCR, one entry per CDR3 protein. The profile shows more than 400,000 distinct CDR3 sequences, about a sixth of them singletons. The data derive from a study of regulatory T cells in long-lasting Graves disease. About the study: Antithyroid drugs had been taken under 3 months by newly diagnosed Graves' patients.

This sample's time point: newly diagnosed GD, antithyroid drugs for less than 3 months. The TCR library was prepared using RNA isolated from PBMCs. Approximately 9.6 milliliters of peripheral blood were drawn into EDTA tubes. The CDR3 spans 16 residues. Germline CDR1 is MGHDK and CDR2 is SYGVNS. Trimming removed 0 bases at V and 0 bases at J, with 10 bases between. These data were also reused for a study on T cells in Graves' hyperthyroidism and ophthalmopathy. That work states: Patients between 18 and 65 years old had hyperthyroidism, newly diagnosed and lasting under 2 months.

Sequences were derived from peripheral blood mononuclear cells (PBMCs), sampled at new diagnosis, from a patient treated with antithyroid drugs. The V and J genes are TRBV25-1 and TRBJ2-3; D not resolved. This TCR was recovered from a woman aged 25 to 39 with Graves disease. The CDR3 coding sequence is TGTGCCAGCAGTGAATATAGTGGCGTGAGCACAGATACGCAGTATTTT. Residues: CASSEYSGVSTDTQYF.